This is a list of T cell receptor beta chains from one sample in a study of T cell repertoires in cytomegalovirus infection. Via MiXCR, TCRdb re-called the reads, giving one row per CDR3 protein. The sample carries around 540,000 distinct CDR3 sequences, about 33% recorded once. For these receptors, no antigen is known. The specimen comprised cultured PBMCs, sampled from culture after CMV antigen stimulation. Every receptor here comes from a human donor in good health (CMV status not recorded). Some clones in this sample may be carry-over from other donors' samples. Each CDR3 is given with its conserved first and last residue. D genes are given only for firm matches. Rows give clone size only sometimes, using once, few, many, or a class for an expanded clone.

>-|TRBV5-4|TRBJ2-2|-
TGTGCCAGCAGCTTGGGGATCAAGTCGAACGCCGGGGAGCTGTTTTTT
CASSLGIKSNAGELFF
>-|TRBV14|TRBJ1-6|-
TGTGCCAGCAGCCAATTAACTCTCCGTAATTCACCCCTCCACTTT
CASSQLTLRNSPLHF
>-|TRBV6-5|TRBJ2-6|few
TGTGCCAGCAGTTACTCGGATTCCGGGGCCAACGTCCTGACTTTC
CASSYSDSGANVLTF
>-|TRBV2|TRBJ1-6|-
TGTGCCAGCAGTACCTCGAGGGGAGGGCTCCACTTT
CASSTSRGGLHF
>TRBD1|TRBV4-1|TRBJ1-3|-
TGCGCCAGCAGCTACGTTGGACAGGGGGCGGGCGGAAACACCATATATTTT
CASSYVGQGAGGNTIYF
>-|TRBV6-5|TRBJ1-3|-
TGTGCCAGCCTCGATGGAAACACCATATATTTT
CASLDGNTIYF
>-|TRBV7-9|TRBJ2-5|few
TGTGCCAGCAGCCATCGACAGTTCGGGACCCAGTACTTC
CASSHRQFGTQYF
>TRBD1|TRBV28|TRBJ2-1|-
TGTGCCAGCGAATCAGGGGGCACGGATGAGCAGTTCTTC
CASESGGTDEQFF
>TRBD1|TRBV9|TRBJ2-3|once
TGTGCCAGCAGCGAGAGAGGGGGCGGAAGCACAGATACGCAGTATTTT
CASSERGGGSTDTQYF
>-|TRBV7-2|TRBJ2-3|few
TGTGCCAGCAGCCCAGGGCTTAATTTAGATACGCAGTATTTT
CASSPGLNLDTQYF
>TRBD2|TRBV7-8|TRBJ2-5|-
TGTGCCAGCAGCTTCGGGGGAGGGCCGGGTGAGACCCAGTACTTC
CASSFGGGPGETQYF
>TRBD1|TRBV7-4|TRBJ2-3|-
TGTGCCAGCAGCCCAAGGACAGGGGCATTTGTAGATACGCAGTATTTT
CASSPRTGAFVDTQYF
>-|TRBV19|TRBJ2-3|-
TGTGCCAGTAACGGAGGAAGTGATACGCAGTATTTT
CASNGGSDTQYF
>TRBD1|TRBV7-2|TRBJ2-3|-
TGTGCCAGCAGCTTAGTAGCAACAGGGGTTTCACTGACAGATACGCAGTATTTT
CASSLVATGVSLTDTQYF
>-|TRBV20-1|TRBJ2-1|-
TGCAGTGCTACAATCGGCGGTGAGCAGTTCTTC
CSATIGGEQFF
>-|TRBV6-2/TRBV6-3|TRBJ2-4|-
TGTGCCAGCAGTTACGCGGTCAGAGAAAAAAACATTCAGTACTTC
CASSYAVREKNIQYF
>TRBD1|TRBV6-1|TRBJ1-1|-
TGTGCCAGCAGTGCCGGACAGGACGGCACTGAAGCTTTCTTT
CASSAGQDGTEAFF
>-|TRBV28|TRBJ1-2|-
TGTGCCAGCAGTCGGGGGAGGTATGGCTACACCTTC
CASSRGRYGYTF
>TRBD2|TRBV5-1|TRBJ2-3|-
TGCGCCAGCAGCTGGGGACTAGGGGCAGATACGCAGTATTTT
CASSWGLGADTQYF
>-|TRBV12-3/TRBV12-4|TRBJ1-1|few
TGTGCCAGCACCCTAGGGGTGAACACTGAAGCTTTCTTT
CASTLGVNTEAFF
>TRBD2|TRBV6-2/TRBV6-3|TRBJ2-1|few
TGTGCCAGCAGGGATAGCGGGAATTACAATGAGCAGTTCTTC
CASRDSGNYNEQFF
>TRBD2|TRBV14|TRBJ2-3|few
TGTGCCAGCAGCCAAGACTTGGGTCTAGCGGGAATGGCAGATACGCAGTATTTT
CASSQDLGLAGMADTQYF
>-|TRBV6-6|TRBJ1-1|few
TGTGCCAGCAGTCGGACCATGAACACTGAAGCTTTCTTT
CASSRTMNTEAFF
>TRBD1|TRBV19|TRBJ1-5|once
TGTGCCAGTAGTTTGAAAGGACAGGGCCGCCGCAATCAGCCCCAGCATTTT
CASSLKGQGRRNQPQHF
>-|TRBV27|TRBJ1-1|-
TGTGCCAGCAGTTTATCGGGGTTCCCCCCAATGAACACTGAAGCTTTCTTT
CASSLSGFPPMNTEAFF
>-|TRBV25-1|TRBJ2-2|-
TGTGCCAGCAGTGTCGGCCTAGATACCGGGGAGCTGTTTTTT
CASSVGLDTGELFF
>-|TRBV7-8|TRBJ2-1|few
TGTGCCAGCAGCCCAAAAACTAGCTCGGTTTACAATGAGCAGTTCTTC
CASSPKTSSVYNEQFF
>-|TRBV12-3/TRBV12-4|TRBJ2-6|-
TGTGCCAGCAGTGTCACCCGGAGCTCTGGGGCCAACGTCCTGACTTTC
CASSVTRSSGANVLTF
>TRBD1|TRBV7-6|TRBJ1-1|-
TGTGCCAGCAGCACCACAGGGGGTGCCACTGAAGCTTTCTTT
CASSTTGGATEAFF
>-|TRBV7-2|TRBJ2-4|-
TGTGCCAGCAGCCTAAGAGGGGTAGCCAAAAACATTCAGTACTTC
CASSLRGVAKNIQYF
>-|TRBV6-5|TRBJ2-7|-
TGTGCCAGCAGAACCGCCTGGGCCACCTACGAGCAGTACTTC
CASRTAWATYEQYF
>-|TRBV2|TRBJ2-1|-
TGTGCTCTAACCGAGGGGAATGAGCAGTTCTTC
CALTEGNEQFF
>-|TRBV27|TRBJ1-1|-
TGTGCCAGCAGTTTAGGTTCGGCGGTGAACACTGAAGCTTTCTTT
CASSLGSAVNTEAFF
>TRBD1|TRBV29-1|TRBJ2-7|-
TGCAGCGTTGAGGACGGGACAGGGCCCACCTACGAGCAGTACTTC
CSVEDGTGPTYEQYF
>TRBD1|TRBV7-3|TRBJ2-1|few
TGTGCCAGCAGCCTGCCGGGACAGGGGTTACATGAGCAGTTCTTC
CASSLPGQGLHEQFF
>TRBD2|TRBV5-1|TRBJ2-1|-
TGCGCCAGCAGCGAGGGGACTAGCGGGAACTACAATGAGCAGTTCTTC
CASSEGTSGNYNEQFF
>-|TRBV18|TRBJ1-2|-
TGTGCCAGCTCACCACCGTCAATCCCCTATGGCTACACCTTC
CASSPPSIPYGYTF
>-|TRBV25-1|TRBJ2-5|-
TGTGCCAGCAGTGACCTCCGGTTCGGGGGCGGAGAGACCCAGTACTTC
CASSDLRFGGGETQYF
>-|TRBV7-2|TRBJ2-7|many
TGTGCCAGCAGTAGCAAGGGGACTGCGTCCTACGAGCAGTACTTC
CASSSKGTASYEQYF
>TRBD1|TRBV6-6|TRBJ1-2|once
TGTGCCAGCAGTTACGAAGGGTCAGGGGGGTATGGCTACACCTTC
CASSYEGSGGYGYTF
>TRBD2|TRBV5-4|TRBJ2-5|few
TGTGCCAGCAGCCGGACTAGCGGACATATTCAAGAGACCCAGTACTTC
CASSRTSGHIQETQYF
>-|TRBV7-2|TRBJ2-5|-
TGTGCCAGCAGCTTAGTGGTGGTTGTAGAGACCCAGTACTTC
CASSLVVVVETQYF
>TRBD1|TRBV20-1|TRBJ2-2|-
TGCAGTGCCTCCCCCGGACAGGGGTTAACCGGGGAGCTGTTTTTT
CSASPGQGLTGELFF
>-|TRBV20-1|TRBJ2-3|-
TGCAGTGCTAGAGGCTCTAGTGTCGCAGATACGCAGTATTTT
CSARGSSVADTQYF
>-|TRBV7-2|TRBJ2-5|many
TGTGCCAGCAGCTTGTGGGCAGGGGAGATGGGGTACTTC
CASSLWAGEMGYF
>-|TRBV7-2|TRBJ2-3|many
TGTGCCAGCAGCTTAGATGGGCCAACAGATACGCAGTATTTT
CASSLDGPTDTQYF
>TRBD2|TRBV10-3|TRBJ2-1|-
TGTGCCATCAGAGAGACACTAGCGGGAGGTTACAATGAGCAGTTCTTC
CAIRETLAGGYNEQFF
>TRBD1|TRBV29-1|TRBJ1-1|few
TGCAGCGCTGACAGGGGCAGGGGCACTGAAGCTTTCTTT
CSADRGRGTEAFF
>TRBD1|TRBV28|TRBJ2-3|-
TGTGCCAGCAGCTCTGACAGGGGATCTTTTCTAGGTGGTAGTCTTGTGACAGATACGCAGTATTTT
CASSSDRGSFLGGSLVTDTQYF
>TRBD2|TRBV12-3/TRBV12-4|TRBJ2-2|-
TGTGCCAGCAACTTCGCCGGGAGGGGGAACACCGGGGAGCTGTTTTTT
CASNFAGRGNTGELFF
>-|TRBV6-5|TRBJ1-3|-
TGTGCCAGCTCAGAGCGGGGAAACACCATATATTTT
CASSERGNTIYF
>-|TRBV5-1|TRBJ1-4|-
TGCGCCAGCAGCTTGGGAAGGACGACTAATGAAAAACTGTTTTTT
CASSLGRTTNEKLFF
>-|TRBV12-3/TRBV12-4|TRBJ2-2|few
TGTGCCAGCAGTTTAACAGGGCCCACCGGGGAGCTGTTTTTT
CASSLTGPTGELFF
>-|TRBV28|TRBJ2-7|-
TGTGCCAGCAGTTTTCCGGGGGGCGCTGGGTACGAGCAGTACTTC
CASSFPGGAGYEQYF
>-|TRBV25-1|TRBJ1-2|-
TGTGCCAGCAGGACCCACGGCAGGGGTTTGGATGGCTACACCTTC
CASRTHGRGLDGYTF
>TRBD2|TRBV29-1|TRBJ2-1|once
TGCAGCGCCGAGGGACTAGCGGGAGGCAGAGAGCAGTTCTTC
CSAEGLAGGREQFF
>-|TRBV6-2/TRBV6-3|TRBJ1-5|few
TGTGCCAGCAGTTATTCCGCGGGGAATCAGCCCCAGCATTTT
CASSYSAGNQPQHF
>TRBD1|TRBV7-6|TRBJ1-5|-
TGTGCCAGCAGCCCGGGACAGGGGAAAAACCAGCCCAAGCATTTT
CASSPGQGKNQPKHF
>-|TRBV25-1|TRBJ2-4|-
TGTGCCAGCAGAAGGGACTCGCAACAAAGGGGCATTCAGTACTTC
CASRRDSQQRGIQYF
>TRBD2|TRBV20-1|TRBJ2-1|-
TGCAGTGCTATTGGAGGGACTAGCGGTTCCTACAATGAGCAGTTCTTC
CSAIGGTSGSYNEQFF